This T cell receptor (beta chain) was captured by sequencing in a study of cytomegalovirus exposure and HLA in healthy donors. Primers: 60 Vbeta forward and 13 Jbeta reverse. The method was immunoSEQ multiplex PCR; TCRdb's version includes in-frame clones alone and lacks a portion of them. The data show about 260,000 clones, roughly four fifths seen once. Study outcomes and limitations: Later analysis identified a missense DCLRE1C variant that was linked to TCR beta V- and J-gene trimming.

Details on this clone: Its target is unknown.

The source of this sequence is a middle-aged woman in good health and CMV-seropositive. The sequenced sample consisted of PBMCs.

The DNA of the CDR3 is TGCGCCAGCAGCTCCGGGGTCCAAGGGGGTAGTGAAAAACTGTTTTTT. It encodes CASSSGVQGGSEKLFF. The chain joins TRBV5-1 to TRBJ1-4; a possible D gene is TRBD1 (6 bases). Germline V gene data show CDR1 as SGHRS and CDR2 as YFSETQ. Trimming shortened V by 3 bases and J by 7 bases, and 19 bases separated the two germline ends. This CDR3 contains 16 residues. Combining the CDR3 with reference TRBV5-1 and TRBJ1-4 gives the whole variable domain KAGVTQTPRYLIKTRGQQVTLSCSPISGHRSVSWYQQTPGQGLQFLFEYFSETQRNKGNFPGRFSGRQFSNSRSEMNVSTLELGDSALYLCASSSGVQGGSEKLFFGSGTQLSVL.